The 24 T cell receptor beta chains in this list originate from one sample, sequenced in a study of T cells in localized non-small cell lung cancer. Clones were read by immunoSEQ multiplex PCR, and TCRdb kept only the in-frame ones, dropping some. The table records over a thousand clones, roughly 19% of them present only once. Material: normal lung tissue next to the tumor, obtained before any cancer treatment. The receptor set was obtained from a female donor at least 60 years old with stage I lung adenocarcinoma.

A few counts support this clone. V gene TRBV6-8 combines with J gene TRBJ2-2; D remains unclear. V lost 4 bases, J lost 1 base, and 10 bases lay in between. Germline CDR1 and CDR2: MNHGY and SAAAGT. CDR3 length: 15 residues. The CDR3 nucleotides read TGTGCCAGCAGTTCCGGAGTCGAGAACACCGGGGAGCTGTTTTTT. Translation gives CASSSGVENTGELFF.

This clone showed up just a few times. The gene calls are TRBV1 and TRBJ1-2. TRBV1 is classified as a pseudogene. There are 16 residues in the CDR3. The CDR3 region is CASSQEPHGTAYGYTF. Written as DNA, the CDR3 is TGCGCCAGCAGCCAAGAGCCCCACGGGACCGCGTATGGCTACACCTTC.

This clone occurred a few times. The CDR3 sequence is CASSGLAGGPSGRQQYF. Written as DNA, the CDR3 is TGTGCCAGCAGTGGACTAGCGGGGGGCCCGAGTGGGCGACAGCAGTACTTC. The chain couples TRBV6-8 to TRBJ2-7; 14 bases map to TRBD2. CDR1 is MNHGY and CDR2 is SAAAGT in the germline V gene. V lost 5 bases and J lost 8; bases outside the gene matches: 14. CDR3 length equals 17 residues.

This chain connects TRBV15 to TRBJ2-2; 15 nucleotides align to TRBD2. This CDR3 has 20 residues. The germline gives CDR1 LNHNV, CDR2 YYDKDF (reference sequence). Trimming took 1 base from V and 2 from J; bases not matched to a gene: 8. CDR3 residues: CATSRGTGLAGGRNTGELFF. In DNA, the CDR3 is TGTGCCACCAGCAGAGGGACGGGACTAGCGGGGGGCCGAAACACCGGGGAGCTGTTTTTT.

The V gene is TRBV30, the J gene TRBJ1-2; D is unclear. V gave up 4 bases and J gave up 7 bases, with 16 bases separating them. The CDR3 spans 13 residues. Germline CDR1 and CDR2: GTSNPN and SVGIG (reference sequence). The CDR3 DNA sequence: TGTGCCTGGACCCCCTCAATGGCAAGTGGCTACACCTTC. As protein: CAWTPSMASGYTF.

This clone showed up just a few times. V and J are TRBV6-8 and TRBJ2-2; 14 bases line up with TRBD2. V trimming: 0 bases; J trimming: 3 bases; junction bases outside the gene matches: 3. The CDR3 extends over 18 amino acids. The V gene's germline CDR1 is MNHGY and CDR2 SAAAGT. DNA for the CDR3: TGTGCCAGCAGTTACTCGGGGACTAGCGGGGGCCACACCGGGGAGCTGTTTTTT. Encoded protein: CASSYSGTSGGHTGELFF.

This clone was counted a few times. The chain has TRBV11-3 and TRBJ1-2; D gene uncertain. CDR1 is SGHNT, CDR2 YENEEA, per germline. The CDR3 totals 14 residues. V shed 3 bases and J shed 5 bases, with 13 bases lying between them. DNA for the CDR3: TGTGCCAGCAGCTTGAGCGGGGTAGGGTATGGCTACACCTTC. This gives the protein CASSLSGVGYGYTF. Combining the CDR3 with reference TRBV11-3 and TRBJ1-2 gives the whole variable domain EAGVVQSPRYKIIEKKQPVAFWCNPISGHNTLYWYLQNLGQGPELLIRYENEEAVDDSQLPKDRFSAERLKGVDSTLKIQPAELGDSAVYLCASSLSGVGYGYTFGSGTRLTVV.

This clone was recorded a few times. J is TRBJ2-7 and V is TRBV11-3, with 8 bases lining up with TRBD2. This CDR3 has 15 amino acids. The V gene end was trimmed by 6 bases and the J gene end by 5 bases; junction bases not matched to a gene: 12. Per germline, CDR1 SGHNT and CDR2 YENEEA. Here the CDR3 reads CASSSIAGGAHEQYF. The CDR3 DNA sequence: TGTGCCAGCAGTTCAATCGCCGGGGGGGCCCACGAGCAGTACTTC. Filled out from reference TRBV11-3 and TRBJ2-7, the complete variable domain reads EAGVVQSPRYKIIEKKQPVAFWCNPISGHNTLYWYLQNLGQGPELLIRYENEEAVDDSQLPKDRFSAERLKGVDSTLKIQPAELGDSAVYLCASSSIAGGAHEQYFGPGTRLTVT.

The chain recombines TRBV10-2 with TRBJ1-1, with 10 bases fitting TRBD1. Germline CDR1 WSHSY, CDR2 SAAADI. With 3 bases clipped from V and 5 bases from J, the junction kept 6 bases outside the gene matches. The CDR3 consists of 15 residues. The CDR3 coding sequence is TGCGCCAGCAGTGACCCGGACAGGGGGGGAACTGAAGCTTTCTTT. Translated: CASSDPDRGGTEAFF.

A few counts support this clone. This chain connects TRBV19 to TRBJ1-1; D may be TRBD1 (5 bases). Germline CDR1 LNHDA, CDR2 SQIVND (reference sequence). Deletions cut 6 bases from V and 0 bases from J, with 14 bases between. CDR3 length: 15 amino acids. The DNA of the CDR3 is TGTGCCAGTAGCCCTATGGGACGCATGAACACTGAAGCTTTCTTT. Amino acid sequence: CASSPMGRMNTEAFF.

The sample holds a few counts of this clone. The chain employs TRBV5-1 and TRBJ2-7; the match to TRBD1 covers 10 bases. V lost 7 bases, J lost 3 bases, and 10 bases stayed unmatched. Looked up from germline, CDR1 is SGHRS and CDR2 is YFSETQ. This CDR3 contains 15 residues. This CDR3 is CASANPGTGVYEQYF. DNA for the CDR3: TGCGCCAGCGCCAATCCGGGGACAGGGGTCTACGAGCAGTACTTC.

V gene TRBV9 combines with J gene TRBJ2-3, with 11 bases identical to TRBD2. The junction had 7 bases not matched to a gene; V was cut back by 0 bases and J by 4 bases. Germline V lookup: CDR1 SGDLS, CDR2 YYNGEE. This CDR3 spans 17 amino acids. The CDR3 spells CASSVVKASGGSDTQYF. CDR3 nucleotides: TGTGCCAGCAGCGTAGTGAAGGCTAGCGGGGGGTCAGATACGCAGTATTTT.

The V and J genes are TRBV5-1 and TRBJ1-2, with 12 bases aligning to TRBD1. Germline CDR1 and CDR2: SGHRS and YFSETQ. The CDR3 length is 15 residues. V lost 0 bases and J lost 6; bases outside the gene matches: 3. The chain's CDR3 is CASSLGGQGADGYTF. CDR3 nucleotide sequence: TGCGCCAGCAGCTTGGGGGGACAGGGGGCTGATGGCTACACCTTC. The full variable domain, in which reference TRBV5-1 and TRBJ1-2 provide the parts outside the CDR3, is KAGVTQTPRYLIKTRGQQVTLSCSPISGHRSVSWYQQTPGQGLQFLFEYFSETQRNKGNFPGRFSGRQFSNSRSEMNVSTLELGDSALYLCASSLGGQGADGYTFGSGTRLTVV.

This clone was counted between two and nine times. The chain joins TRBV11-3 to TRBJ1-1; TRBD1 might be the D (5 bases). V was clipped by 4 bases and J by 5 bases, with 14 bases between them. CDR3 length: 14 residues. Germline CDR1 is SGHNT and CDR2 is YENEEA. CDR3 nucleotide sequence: TGTGCCAGCAGCTCCGTTAAGGGGATGACTGAAGCTTTCTTT. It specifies CASSSVKGMTEAFF. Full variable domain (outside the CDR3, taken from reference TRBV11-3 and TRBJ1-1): EAGVVQSPRYKIIEKKQPVAFWCNPISGHNTLYWYLQNLGQGPELLIRYENEEAVDDSQLPKDRFSAERLKGVDSTLKIQPAELGDSAVYLCASSSVKGMTEAFFGQGTRLTVV.

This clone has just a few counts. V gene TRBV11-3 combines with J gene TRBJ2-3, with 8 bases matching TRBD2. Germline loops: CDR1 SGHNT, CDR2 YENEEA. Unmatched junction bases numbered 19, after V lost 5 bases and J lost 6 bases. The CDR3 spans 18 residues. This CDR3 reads CASSQVSGGAVDPDTQYF. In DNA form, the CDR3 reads TGTGCCAGCAGCCAAGTCTCCGGGGGGGCCGTTGACCCCGATACGCAGTATTTT.

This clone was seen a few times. The CDR3 is CASSFRNPGNTIYF. The CDR3 nucleotides are TGTGCCAGCAGCTTCAGGAATCCCGGAAACACCATATATTTT. This chain uses TRBV11-3 with TRBJ1-3; no definite D call. The CDR3 spans 14 residues. V lost 3 bases to trimming and J lost 4 bases, with 10 bases between them. The germline V gene encodes CDR1 SGHNT and CDR2 YENEEA.

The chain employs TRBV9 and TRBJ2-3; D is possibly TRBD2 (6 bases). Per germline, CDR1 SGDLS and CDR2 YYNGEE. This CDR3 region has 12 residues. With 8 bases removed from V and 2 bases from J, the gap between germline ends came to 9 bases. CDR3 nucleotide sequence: TGTGCCAGTCGCGGGGACACAGATACGCAGTATTTT. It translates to CASRGDTDTQYF.

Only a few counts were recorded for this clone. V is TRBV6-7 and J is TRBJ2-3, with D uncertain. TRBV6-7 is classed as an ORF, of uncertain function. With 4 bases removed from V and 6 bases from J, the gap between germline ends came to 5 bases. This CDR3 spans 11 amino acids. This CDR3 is CASSLGDTQYF. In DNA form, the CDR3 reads TGTGCCAGCAGTTTGGGGGATACGCAGTATTTT.

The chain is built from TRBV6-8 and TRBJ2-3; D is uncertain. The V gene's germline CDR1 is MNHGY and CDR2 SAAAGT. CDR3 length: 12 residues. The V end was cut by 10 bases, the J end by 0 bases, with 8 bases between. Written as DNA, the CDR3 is TGTGCCATATCCTGGAGCACAGATACGCAGTATTTT. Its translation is CAISWSTDTQYF.

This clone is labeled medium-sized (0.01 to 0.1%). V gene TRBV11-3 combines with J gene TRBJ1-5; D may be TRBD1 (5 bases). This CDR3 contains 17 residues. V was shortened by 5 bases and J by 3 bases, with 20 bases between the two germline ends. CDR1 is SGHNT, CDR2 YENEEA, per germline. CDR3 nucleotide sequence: TGTGCCAGCAGCCTAGGGTCAGGGTCTTCCCACAATCAGCCCCAGCATTTT. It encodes CASSLGSGSSHNQPQHF.

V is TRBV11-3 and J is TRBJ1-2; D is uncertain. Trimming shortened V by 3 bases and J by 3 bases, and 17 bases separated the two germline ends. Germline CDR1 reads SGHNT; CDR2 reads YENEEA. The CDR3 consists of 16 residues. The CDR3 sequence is CASSLATGIKDYGYTF. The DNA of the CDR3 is TGTGCCAGCAGCTTGGCGACGGGGATAAAGGACTATGGCTACACCTTC.

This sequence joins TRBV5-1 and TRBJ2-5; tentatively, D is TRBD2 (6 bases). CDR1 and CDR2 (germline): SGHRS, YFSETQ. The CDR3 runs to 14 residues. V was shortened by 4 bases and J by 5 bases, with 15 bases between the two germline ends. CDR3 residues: CASSPPTGVETQYF. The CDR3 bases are TGCGCCAGCAGCCCGCCGACGGGGGTGGAGACCCAGTACTTC.

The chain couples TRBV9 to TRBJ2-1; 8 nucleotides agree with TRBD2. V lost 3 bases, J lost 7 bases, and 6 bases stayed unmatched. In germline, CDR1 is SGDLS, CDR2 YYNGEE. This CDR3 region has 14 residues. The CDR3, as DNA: TGTGCCAGCAGCGCTCCCGGGGGGGCGAATGAGCAGTTCTTC. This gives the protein CASSAPGGANEQFF. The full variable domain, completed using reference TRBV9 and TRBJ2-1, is DSGVTQTPKHLITATGQRVTLRCSPRSGDLSVYWYQQSLDQGLQFLIQYYNGEERAKGNILERFSAQQFPDLHSELNLSSLELGDSALYFCASSAPGGANEQFFGPGTRLTVL.

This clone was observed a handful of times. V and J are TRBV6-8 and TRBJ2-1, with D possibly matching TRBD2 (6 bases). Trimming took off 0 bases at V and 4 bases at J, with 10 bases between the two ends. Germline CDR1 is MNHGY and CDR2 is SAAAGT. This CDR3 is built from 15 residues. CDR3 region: CASSYSRDGYNEQFF. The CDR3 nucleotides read TGTGCCAGCAGTTACTCGCGGGACGGTTACAATGAGCAGTTCTTC.